This entry concerns a single T cell receptor (beta chain). These data are taken from a study of blood T cell repertoires in COVID-19. From germline, CDR1 is WNHNN and CDR2 SYGVQD (reference sequence). V was shortened by 4 bases and J by 0 bases, with 11 bases between the two germline ends. The CDR3 totals 15 residues. Original processing notes: Amplification from reference gene primers served as the basis for estimated nucleated cell counts. This table comes from immunoSEQ multiplex PCR, and its TCRdb copy is limited to in-frame clones, with some not included. The DNA gave D and trimming, while V, J and clone size come from that table. The sample includes fewer than 250,000 clones, roughly 83% seen only once; the top ten take 3.2%. Two negative PCRs, clearance, or symptom resolution were required of recovered Cohort 3 donors.

Material: PBMCs or T cells enriched from blood (not recorded which). This TCR was recovered from a woman aged 25 to 39 who had recovered from COVID-19. The V and J genes are TRBV10-1 and TRBJ2-3; D is perhaps TRBD1 (6 bases). The CDR3 sequence: CASSGLGQSTDTQYF. The CDR3 DNA is TGCGCCAGCAGTGGCCTCGGACAGAGCACAGATACGCAGTATTTT.